The entry that follows covers one T cell receptor beta chain sequence. The CDR3 is made up of 15 amino acids. Trimming took 3 bases from V and 0 from J, leaving 9 bases between them. In germline, CDR1 is LNHDA, CDR2 SQIVND (reference sequence). This entry belongs to a study of control samples from healthy donors and cancer patients. Here immunoSEQ multiplex PCR was the method, and the copy in TCRdb shows in-frame clones only, minus some. Of some 45,000 clones listed, 70% to 90% were seen once; the top ten hold 40% to 50%. The chain uses TRBV19 and TRBJ1-3; D is unclear. The sequence was obtained from a man in his 60s in good health. The sequencing sample was made of blood. The CDR3 is CASSIQVHSGNTIYF. In nucleotides, the CDR3 is TGTGCCAGTAGTATCCAGGTCCACTCTGGAAACACCATATATTTT. The full variable domain, in which reference TRBV19 and TRBJ1-3 provide the parts outside the CDR3, is DGGITQSPKYLFRKEGQNVTLSCEQNLNHDAMYWYRQDPGQGLRLIYYSQIVNDFQKGDIAEGYSVSREKKESFPLTVTSAQKNPTAFYLCASSIQVHSGNTIYFGEGSWLTVV.